These 11 T cell receptor beta chains came from one sample sequenced in a study of glioma-infiltrating T cells. TCR alpha and beta CDR3 regions were amplified from RNA using iRepertoire nested multiplex PCR. TCRdb re-derived calls from the multiplex PCR reads in MiXCR, one entry per CDR3 protein. The sample lists about 130,000 distinct CDR3 sequences, 24% occurring once. Sequences were obtained from glioma tissue, nonneoplastic brain tissue, or PBMCs (not recorded which). These TCRs come from a human donor with low-grade glioma or glioblastoma, undergoing nonglioma brain surgery, or in good health (not recorded which).

The chain uses TRBV11-3 and TRBJ2-1; D is ambiguous. V lost 0 bases, J lost 4 bases, and 10 bases lay in between. The germline V gene has CDR1 SGHNT and CDR2 YENEEA. This CDR3 comprises 15 residues. Written as DNA, the CDR3 is TGTGCCAGCAGCTTAGAATTGGGCCGTTACAATGAGCAGTTCTTC. Its protein is CASSLELGRYNEQFF.

This clonotype was picked up many times. The gene calls are TRBV6-1 and TRBJ2-7, with D possibly matching TRBD1 (6 bases). CDR1 is MNHNS and CDR2 is SASEGT in the germline V gene. The ends were cut back, 5 bases at V and 0 bases at J, with 14 bases in the middle. CDR3 length equals 15 residues. Here the CDR3 reads CASSRDNLVSYEQYV. CDR3 in DNA: TGTGCCAGCAGTCGGGACAACTTAGTCTCCTACGAGCAGTACGTC.

The CDR3 sequence: CASSPTGGSNTEAFF. CDR3 sequence (DNA): TGTGCCAGCTCACCGACAGGGGGATCGAACACTGAAGCTTTCTTT. This chain joins TRBV18 and TRBJ1-1; 9 bases are a match to TRBD1. V trimming: 3 bases; J trimming: 1 base; junction bases outside the gene matches: 3. CDR3 length: 15 residues. Per the germline V gene, CDR1 is KGHSH and CDR2 is LQKENI.

This clonotype was observed a few times. The V call is TRBV7-9, the J call TRBJ2-3; D unclear. CDR3 length: 15 amino acids. Germline CDR1 and CDR2: SEHNR and FQNEAQ (reference sequence). V lost 1 base and J lost 6, with 14 bases in between. As DNA, the CDR3 is TGTGCCAGCAGCTTAGGTTCCGGTATAGGTGATACGCAGTATTTT. Translating it yields CASSLGSGIGDTQYF.

V and J are TRBV18 and TRBJ2-5; maybe TRBD1 (5 bases). Germline CDR1 KGHSH, CDR2 LQKENI. The CDR3 is 14 amino acids. V lost 0 bases and J lost 2, with 7 bases in between. CDR3 nucleotides: TGTGCCAGCTCACCACCGGGGCCACAAGAGACCCAGTACTTC. It codes for CASSPPGPQETQYF.

This clonotype was detected a few times. The V gene is TRBV14, the J gene TRBJ2-1; 10 bases match TRBD2. The CDR3 contains 15 residues. V lost 4 bases, J lost 10 bases, and 10 bases stayed unmatched. CDR1 is SGHDN, CDR2 FVKESK, per germline. Here the CDR3 reads CASSLPSGGRREQFF. The CDR3 bases are TGTGCCAGCAGCCTACCTAGCGGGGGCCGCCGAGAGCAGTTCTTC.

V is TRBV7-2 and J is TRBJ2-3; D unresolved. From germline, CDR1 is SGHTA and CDR2 FQGNSA. The CDR3 extends over 16 amino acids. V was trimmed by 5 bases and J by 2 bases, leaving 17 bases between them. The CDR3 here is CASSLSDFWNTDTQYF. The CDR3, as DNA: TGTGCCAGCAGCCTATCCGACTTTTGGAACACAGATACGCAGTATTTT.

The V call is TRBV15, the J call TRBJ2-3; TRBD2 aligns across 8 bases. J lost 0 bases, V lost 7 bases, and 6 bases had no gene match. The CDR3 has 15 residues. Looked up from germline, CDR1 is LNHNV and CDR2 is YYDKDF (reference sequence). The CDR3 DNA is TGTGCCACCATGAGACTAGCGAAAAGCACAGATACGCAGTATTTT. Its protein is CATMRLAKSTDTQYF.

The genes are TRBV7-2 and TRBJ1-1; TRBD1 might be the D (5 bases). Looked up from germline, CDR1 is SGHTA and CDR2 is FQGNSA. The CDR3 length is 16 residues. The ends were cut back, 5 bases at V and 0 bases at J, with 16 bases in the middle. The DNA for the CDR3 is TGTGCCAGCAGCAAAGGACAAATACCCTTGAACACTGAAGCTTTCTTT. It encodes CASSKGQIPLNTEAFF.

The chain employs TRBV7-6 and TRBJ2-1; D unresolved. The CDR3 runs to 15 residues. Trimming removed 4 bases from V and 1 base from J, with 11 bases in between. The V gene's germline CDR1 is SGHVS and CDR2 FNYEAQ. CDR3 bases: TGTGCCAGCAGCTCCCGCCTGTGGTCCTACAATGAGCAGTTCTTC. Protein sequence: CASSSRLWSYNEQFF.

The V and J genes are TRBV5-1 and TRBJ2-1, with D perhaps TRBD2 (7 bases). V lost 6 bases and J lost 0, with 13 bases in between. Germline V CDR1 and CDR2: SGHRS, YFSETQ. This CDR3 contains 15 residues. CDR3 loop: CASTVGGRSYNEQFF. The DNA for the CDR3 is TGCGCCAGCACCGTCGGGGGGCGCTCCTACAATGAGCAGTTCTTC.